The clone carrying this TCR beta chain was detected many times. TCRalpha and TCRbeta libraries used 5'RACE with constant-segment primers and UMIs. TCRdb re-called the 5' RACE reads through MiXCR, storing one row per CDR3 protein. The table shows more than 10,000 distinct CDR3 sequences, with 13% to 15% occurring only once. This entry comes from a study of T-cell memory formation after mild COVID-19. Study details: In these data, TCR clusters were largely donor specific.

The TCR sequence derives from a young man who had mild COVID-19 (a few samples of this study predate the infection). Cell type and time point are not known. Sequencing input: PBMCs or a T cell subset sorted from them (not recorded which).

In nucleotides, the CDR3 is TGTGCTAGTGCCGGGGCCCTCACAGATACGCAGTATTTT. Its protein is CASAGALTDTQYF. The V and J genes are TRBV12-5 and TRBJ2-3, with D possibly being TRBD1 or TRBD2 (5 bases each). The CDR3 has 13 residues. Trimming took 7 bases from V and 2 from J, leaving 10 bases between them. Germline values: CDR1 LGHNT, CDR2 FRNRAP. The whole variable domain, remainder taken from reference TRBV12-5 and TRBJ2-3, is DARVTQTPRHKVTEMGQEVTMRCQPILGHNTVFWYRQTMMQGLELLAYFRNRAPLDDSGMPKDRFSAEMPDATLATLKIQPSEPRDSAVYFCASAGALTDTQYFGPGTRLTVL.